This passage covers 2 T cell receptor beta chains from one sample sequenced in a study of response to subunit inactivated influenza vaccine. In TCRdb, the RT-PCR reads were re-called with MiXCR into one record per CDR3 protein. The sample has 400,000 to 650,000 distinct CDR3 sequences, 7.2% seen once. The sample in question was PBMCs from blood, obtained less than 30 months after vaccination. The receptors shown here come from a man aged 50 to 69 who received an inactivated influenza vaccine.

This clonotype was observed many times. The genes are TRBV7-9 and TRBJ2-1; unclear D gene. The germline CDR1 and CDR2 sequences are SEHNR and FQNEAQ (reference sequence). The CDR3 consists of 14 residues. V lost 3 bases and J 9 bases, leaving 15 bases between the germline ends. The CDR3 loop is CASSFGVLSGEQFF. CDR3 nucleotide sequence: TGTGCCAGCAGCTTTGGGGTACTTTCGGGTGAGCAGTTCTTC.

The CDR3 loop is CASSLTGYDADTQYF. For the CDR3, the DNA is TGTGCCAGCAGTTTAACGGGATACGATGCAGATACGCAGTATTTT. The rearrangement joins TRBV28 to TRBJ2-3, with D perhaps matching TRBD2 (5 bases). CDR1 is MDHEN, CDR2 SYDVKM, per germline. The germline V and J ends were trimmed by 2 bases and 4 bases, with 13 bases remaining between them. CDR3 length: 15 residues.